The T cell receptor (beta chain) described here comes from a study of CD8 T cells in ankylosing spondylitis. Overall study findings and caveats: The study identified a TCR beta motif of under 10 highly homologous variants that appeared characteristic of ankylosing spondylitis blood. Disease-linked clones reportedly showed significant enrichment in matched ankylosing spondylitis synovial fluid. Past studies reported some motif variants in reactive arthritis synovial fluid and blood. The authors found the disease-linked clones to be CD8+ and relatively rare in peripheral blood.

Turning to this clonotype: Its antigen is as yet unknown.

Scientists made TCR beta libraries using quantitative 5'-RACE with molecular barcodes. TCRdb re-called the 5' RACE reads through MiXCR, storing one row per CDR3 protein. The sample lists around 450,000 distinct CDR3 sequences, roughly 26% seen once, with roughly 0.8% in the top ten. The sequence was collected from a male donor with ankylosing spondylitis. Sequenced material: blood, either unsorted or a sorted T cell fraction (not recorded which).

The CDR3 sequence: CASSQDRAGRGDTQYF. CDR3 bases: TGTGCCAGCAGCCAAGATCGCGCGGGACGGGGAGATACGCAGTATTTT. The chain is built from TRBV4-2 and TRBJ2-3; maybe TRBD2 (6 bases). Germline V gene sequence: CDR1 LGHNA, CDR2 YNFKEQ. CDR3 length equals 16 residues. The V gene lost 0 bases and the J gene lost 5 bases, with 15 bases spanning the gap.